A single T cell receptor beta chain is shown here with its context. Under the authors' procedure: Quantification of nucleated cells was approximated via reference gene primer amplification. The repertoire was sequenced with immunoSEQ multiplex PCR; TCRdb's copy has only in-frame clones and lacks some. V, J and clone size are those of that table, while D and trimming were read from the DNA. Among about 240,000 clones listed, around nine tenths were seen once. These data belong to a study of blood T cell repertoires in COVID-19. Whole-study context: From the United States, Italy and Spain came samples of acute and convalescent COVID-19. Sources were T cells, B-cell-depleted T cells, or PBMCs; the material itself was cDNA or gDNA.

Trimming took 5 bases from V and 6 from J, leaving 21 bases between them. This CDR3 has 16 residues. Germline V gene sequence: CDR1 SGHVS, CDR2 FNYEAQ. The chain carries TRBV7-6 and TRBJ2-3, with D hard to call. The sequenced material came from peripheral blood. The clonotype comes from a man aged 25-40 years with COVID-19, enrolled during active disease. In DNA, the CDR3 is TGTGCCAGCAGCAGACGTCCGGCTGCCTTGGAGGATACGCAGTATTTT. Its translation: CASSRRPAALEDTQYF.